This T cell receptor beta chain comes out of a study of cytomegalovirus exposure and HLA in healthy donors. This clone was seen a single time. Per germline, CDR1 MDHEN and CDR2 SYDVKM. The CDR3 loop spans 14 amino acids. Trimming took 8 bases from V and 3 from J; bases not matched to a gene: 9. The donors belonged to the approximately 120-subject validation cohort, separate from the approximately 670-subject first cohort. The assay was immunoSEQ multiplex PCR, and TCRdb's table has in-frame clones only and misses some. The profile shows around 160,000 clones, about 88% of them singletons. This clonotype was obtained from a man aged 18 to 30 in good health and CMV-seronegative. V usage is TRBV28 and J usage is TRBJ1-1; 7 nucleotides agree with TRBD1. Sequencing used PBMCs. The CDR3 DNA is TGTGCCAGCTCCCACAGGGGCGGAGACACTGAAGCTTTCTTT. Protein: CASSHRGGDTEAFF.